This T cell receptor beta chain was sequenced for a study of T-cell memory formation after mild COVID-19. The CDR3 sequence is 14 residues long. Germline V gives CDR1 MNHEY, CDR2 SVGAGI. Germline trimming cut 6 bases from V and 6 bases from J; bases unmatched to any gene: 9. From the 5' RACE reads, TCRdb called clonotypes with MiXCR, one entry per CDR3 protein. Of just under 550,000 distinct CDR3 sequences detected, roughly 20% appear once; the ten largest clones hold 12%. Findings of the study overall: Pre-infection memory showed some responding clones, and this suggested that cross-reactive memory joined.

A word on this clonotype: The antigen is not known.

This chain links TRBV6-5 with TRBJ1-1; 8 bases line up with TRBD1. The TCR comes from an adult woman who had mild COVID-19 (a few samples of this study predate the infection). Cell type and time point are not known. Sequencing was carried out using PBMCs or a T cell subset sorted from them (not recorded which). For the CDR3, the DNA is TGTGCCAGCAGCTCCGACTACAGGGGGTCTGAAGCTTTCTTT. Translating gives CASSSDYRGSEAFF.